Reported below is one TCR beta chain. This clonotype has ten or more counts. Its cognate antigen has yet to be identified. The input lacks base qualities; no much larger clone sits a single base away. The sample is drawn from a study (dated by TCRdb to 2016 to 2017). The library was generated by RT-PCR. The reads were generated on an Illumina MiSeq. Starting from the raw public reads, TCRdb applied fastp trimming at Q25, assembled clones with MiXCR and retained in-frame beta chains. Rows are combined by CDR3 protein, so each entry shows the most common genes and DNA. This sample is represented by fewer than 800,000 distinct CDR3 sequences; 13% to 15% of them were singletons. Roughly 3.9% of the sample is in the top ten clones. Between the V and J ends, shortened by 3 bases and 7 bases respectively, the junction contains 16 bases. The CDR3 spans 13 residues, from the cysteine through the phenylalanine. The retained sequence is limited to the CDR3, 39 bases, with the frame set at the first base. CDR1 and CDR2, looked up from the germline V gene (reference sequence), are DFQATT and SNEGSKA.

The sample comprised memory CD4+ T cells from blood. The rearrangement combines TRBV20-1 with TRBJ2-7, with the identity of the D gene unclear. The source of this sequence is a female donor in good health, serving as a healthy control. The CDR3 amino acid sequence is: CSARGSWAAEQYF. In nucleotides, the sequence is TGCAGTGCTAGGGGCAGTTGGGCGGCGGAGCAGTACTTC.